This is a list of T cell receptor beta chains from one sample in a study of post-analysis software for immune sequencing data. TCRdb redid the calling of the PCR reads with MiXCR, one entry per CDR3 protein. The sample contains 350,000 to 450,000 distinct CDR3 sequences, around a third of which appear only once. The sample consisted of blood. The source of these receptors is a girl between 10 and 17 years old with multiple sclerosis. Both conserved end residues are part of each CDR3. The D gene is left open where the match is weak. Clone size is stated in some rows and not others, as once, few, many or a class when expanded.

cdr3_length	v_call	j_call	d_call	clone_size	cdr3_nt	cdr3_aa
10	TRBV29-1	TRBJ2-1	NA	few	TGCAGCGGACGGACCAATGAGCAGTTCTTC	CSGRTNEQFF
15	TRBV29-1	TRBJ2-5	TRBD1	few	TGCAGCGTTGAAGAGGGCAGGGGGCGCGTAGAGACCCAGTACTTC	CSVEEGRGRVETQYF
19	TRBV12-3/TRBV12-4	TRBJ2-7	TRBD2	few	TGTGCCAGCAGTTACCCACCCGGGACTAGCGGGGGGCAGGGCTACGAGCAGTACTTC	CASSYPPGTSGGQGYEQYF
15	TRBV4-3	TRBJ1-5	NA	NA	TGCGCCAGCAGCCAAGCTATACAGAACAATCAGCCCCAGCATTTT	CASSQAIQNNQPQHF
15	TRBV3-1	TRBJ2-7	TRBD2	NA	TGTGCCAGCAGTCTAGCGGGGGTCCAGCCCTACGAGCAGTACTTC	CASSLAGVQPYEQYF
16	TRBV6-5	TRBJ2-3	TRBD1	NA	TGTGCCAGCAGTTACTCGACAGGGGTGGGCACAGATACGCAGTATTTT	CASSYSTGVGTDTQYF
13	TRBV7-2	TRBJ1-1	NA	NA	TGTGCCAGCAGCTCGAATCTAAGACAAGAAGCTTTCTTT	CASSSNLRQEAFF
19	TRBV5-1	TRBJ2-4	NA	NA	TGCGCCAGCAGCTTGGAGGCAGGGGGGAGTATCTGGACCAAAAACATTCAGTACTTC	CASSLEAGGSIWTKNIQYF
16	TRBV12-3/TRBV12-4	TRBJ2-7	TRBD2	NA	TGTGCCAGCAGTCCGGGACTAGCGGGGGCCTCCTACGAGCAGTACTTC	CASSPGLAGASYEQYF
15	TRBV20-1	TRBJ1-6	NA	few	TGCAGTGCTAGTCTTCGCCGGGGGATGAATTCACCCCTCCACTTT	CSASLRRGMNSPLHF
15	TRBV4-3	TRBJ2-5	NA	few	TGCGCCAGCAGCCAAGAATGGGGGTTGAAAGAGACCCAGTACTTC	CASSQEWGLKETQYF
15	TRBV7-2	TRBJ1-6	TRBD1	NA	TGTGCCAGCAGCCCCCCGACAGGGTTTGATTCACCCCTCCACTTT	CASSPPTGFDSPLHF
17	TRBV4-1	TRBJ1-1	TRBD1	NA	TGCGCCAGCAGCCACCTAGGACAGGGGGCAGCGTACATTGAAGCTTTCTTT	CASSHLGQGAAYIEAFF
15	TRBV5-6	TRBJ2-7	TRBD1	NA	TGTGCCAGCAGCTTGGCCGGGACAGGAATCTACGAGCAGTACTTC	CASSLAGTGIYEQYF
16	TRBV27	TRBJ2-1	TRBD2	few	TGTGCCAGCAGTACTAGCGGGGTGATCTCCTACAATGAGCAGTTCTTC	CASSTSGVISYNEQFF
15	TRBV7-9	TRBJ2-3	TRBD1	NA	TGTGCCAGCAGCACGCACAGGGGGAGCGCAGATACGCAGTATTTT	CASSTHRGSADTQYF
16	TRBV4-2	TRBJ2-7	TRBD2	NA	TGTGCCAGCAGCCAAGAATGGGGACTAGGCGACTACGAGCAGTACTTC	CASSQEWGLGDYEQYF
15	TRBV12-3/TRBV12-4	TRBJ1-1	NA	NA	TGTGCCAGCAGTTACCATGGGGTGGTAGGCACTGAAGCTTTCTTT	CASSYHGVVGTEAFF
15	TRBV20-1	TRBJ1-6	TRBD1	NA	TGCAGTGCTAGGTATACCGGGACAGGACTAACAGCCCTCCACTTT	CSARYTGTGLTALHF
16	TRBV4-3	TRBJ2-2	TRBD2	NA	TGCGCCAGCAGCCAAGAACTAGCGGGGGTTACCGGGGAGCTGTTTTTT	CASSQELAGVTGELFF
13	TRBV12-3/TRBV12-4	TRBJ2-1	NA	few	TGTGCCAGCAGACCCGACAACTACAATGAGCAGTTCTTC	CASRPDNYNEQFF
15	TRBV4-1	TRBJ1-5	TRBD1	NA	TGCGCCAGCAGCCGGACAGGGTTTACAGATCAGCCCCAGCATTTT	CASSRTGFTDQPQHF
16	TRBV9	TRBJ2-1	NA	few	TGTGCCAGCAGCAAGGAGGAGCGTCTCCCCTACAATGAGCAGTTCTTC	CASSKEERLPYNEQFF
18	TRBV7-8	TRBJ2-6	TRBD1	few	TGTGCCAGCAGCTTAGTCCGGGACAGGACCGGTGGGGCCAACGTCCTGACTTTC	CASSLVRDRTGGANVLTF
13	TRBV24-1	TRBJ2-7	NA	NA	TGTGCCACCAGTGATTTATTAGGGAACGAGCAGTACTTC	CATSDLLGNEQYF
15	TRBV13	TRBJ1-2	NA	few	TGTGCCAGCAGCCCCGGAGCGGCAGCCTACTATGGCTACACCTTC	CASSPGAAAYYGYTF